The sequence of this T cell receptor beta chain was determined in a study of control samples from healthy donors and cancer patients. Assay used: immunoSEQ multiplex PCR; TCRdb lists only in-frame clones, some missing. Of 170,000 or so clones listed, 90% were seen once; the top ten hold roughly 1.5%. The V gene's germline CDR1 is LGHDT and CDR2 YNNKEL (reference sequence). V shed 7 bases and J shed 4 bases, with 16 bases lying between them. The CDR3 covers 15 residues. This receptor was taken from a woman aged 45-59 years in good health. V and J are TRBV3-1 (or the pseudogene TRBV3-2) and TRBJ2-2; D is possibly TRBD2 (6 bases). The sequenced sample was blood. CDR3 DNA: TGTGCCAGCACCACACGACTAGGAGTCACCGGGGAGCTGTTTTTT. This sequence encodes CASTTRLGVTGELFF.